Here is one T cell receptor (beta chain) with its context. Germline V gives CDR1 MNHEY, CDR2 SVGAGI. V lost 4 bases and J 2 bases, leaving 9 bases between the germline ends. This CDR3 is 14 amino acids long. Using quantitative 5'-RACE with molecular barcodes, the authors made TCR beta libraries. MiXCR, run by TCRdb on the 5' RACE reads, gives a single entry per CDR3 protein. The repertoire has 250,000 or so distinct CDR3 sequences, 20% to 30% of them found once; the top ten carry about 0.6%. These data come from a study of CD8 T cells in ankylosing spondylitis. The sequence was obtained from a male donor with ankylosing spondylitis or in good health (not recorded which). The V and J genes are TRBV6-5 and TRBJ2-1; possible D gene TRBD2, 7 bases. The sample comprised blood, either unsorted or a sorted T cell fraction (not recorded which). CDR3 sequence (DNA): TGTGCCAGCAGTTGGGGGGGGCCCTACAATGAGCAGTTCTTC. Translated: CASSWGGPYNEQFF.